This TCR beta chain came from a study of blood T cell repertoires in COVID-19. Study details: Acute and convalescent COVID-19 samples came from the United States, Italy and Spain. PBMCs, B-cell-depleted T cells, or T cells provided the cDNA or gDNA that made up the material.

Germline V gene sequence: CDR1 SNHLY, CDR2 FYNNEI. The CDR3 length is 14 residues. With 9 bases clipped from V and 3 bases from J, the junction kept 7 bases outside the gene matches. This clone came up once. In the authors' methods: For nucleated cells, counts were estimated from reference gene primer amplification. Sequenced by immunoSEQ multiplex PCR; TCRdb stores in-frame clones only, minus some. V and J calls and clone size come straight from that table; D and trimming were deduced from the DNA. This sample has under 300,000 clones, with around 86% found just once. V is TRBV2 and J is TRBJ2-5; 10 bases match TRBD2. The material sequenced was peripheral blood. The receptor comes from a man aged 50 or older with acute or convalescent COVID-19. CDR3 coding DNA: TGTGCCAGTCCTAGCGGGGGCCTAAAAGAGACCCAGTACTTC. The encoded protein is CASPSGGLKETQYF.